A single sample is the source of the 18 T cell receptor beta chains below, sequenced in a study of a mutant IDH1 vaccine in newly diagnosed glioma. Specified time point: week 35, safety follow-up. Vaccination used 300 ug of mutant IDH1 20-mer peptide per dose, with topical imiquimod. Their recognized antigens are unknown. TCRdb keeps only in-frame clones here, not all; method: immunoSEQ multiplex PCR. Of fewer than 55,000 clones in the sample, 80% to 85% were seen once. This specimen was PBMCs, taken from a glioma patient whose treatment included an IDH1 peptide vaccine. All receptors derive from a woman aged 40 to 50 with glioma. Some clones in this sample may be carry-over from other donors' samples.

This rearrangement joins TRBV19 to TRBJ1-5; D not certain. V lost 7 bases to trimming and J lost 2 bases, with 6 bases between them. The germline gives CDR1 LNHDA, CDR2 SQIVND (reference sequence). The CDR3 length is 12 residues. The DNA of the CDR3 is TGTGCCAGTACTAGCGGCAATCAGCCCCAGCATTTT. Protein sequence: CASTSGNQPQHF.

The chain combines TRBV28 with TRBJ1-2; D unresolved. Trimming removed 5 bases at V and 8 bases at J, with 9 bases between. Per the germline V gene, CDR1 is MDHEN and CDR2 is SYDVKM. The CDR3 has 11 amino acids. CDR3 residues: CASSTGEGYTF. CDR3 in DNA: TGTGCCAGCAGTACGGGCGAAGGCTACACCTTC.

This clone appeared a few times. The rearrangement joins TRBV20-1 to TRBJ1-2; D ambiguous. There are 11 residues in the CDR3. Trimming removed 2 bases at V and 2 bases at J, with 3 bases between. The germline V gene has CDR1 DFQATT and CDR2 SNEGSKA (reference sequence). The CDR3 reads CSARRNYGYTF. The CDR3, as DNA: TGCAGTGCTAGACGAAACTATGGCTACACCTTC.

This chain connects TRBV28 to TRBJ1-5; possibly TRBD1 for D (6 bases). This CDR3 has 14 residues. The ends were cut back, 5 bases at V and 2 bases at J, with 10 bases in the middle. Germline CDR1 MDHEN, CDR2 SYDVKM. This CDR3 is CASSRGQRNQPQHF. As DNA, the CDR3 is TGTGCCAGCAGTCGGGGACAACGCAATCAGCCCCAGCATTTT.

This clone was counted a few times. The chain uses TRBV5-1 and TRBJ2-3, with TRBD1 matching 8 bases. The trim removed 4 bases at V and 0 bases at J, leaving 7 bases unmatched. CDR3 length equals 16 residues. Per the germline V gene, CDR1 is SGHRS and CDR2 is YFSETQ. The CDR3 protein is CASSIGQGSSTDTQYF. The CDR3 DNA reads TGCGCCAGCAGCATCGGACAGGGCTCTAGCACAGATACGCAGTATTTT.

This clone was counted a single time. The chain carries TRBV19 and TRBJ2-7, with a tentative D call TRBD2 (6 bases). In germline, CDR1 is LNHDA, CDR2 SQIVND (reference sequence). Trimming left V 5 bases short and J 2 bases short, with 16 bases between. The CDR3 runs to 15 residues. CDR3 in amino acids: CASSLGTGGTYEQYF. The CDR3 DNA is TGTGCCAGTAGTCTCGGCACGGGCGGGACCTACGAGCAGTACTTC.

The rearrangement joins TRBV6-5 to TRBJ2-7, with D possibly being TRBD2 (5 bases). In germline, CDR1 is MNHEY, CDR2 SVGAGI. Trimming took off 6 bases at V and 2 bases at J, with 11 bases between the two ends. This CDR3 comprises 13 residues. The CDR3 coding sequence is TGTGCCAGCAGAGAGGAGGCCACCTACGAGCAGTACTTC. Amino acid sequence: CASREEATYEQYF.

V usage is TRBV9 and J usage is TRBJ1-2; 8 nucleotides line up with TRBD1. Germline-derived CDR1 and CDR2 are SGDLS and YYNGEE. J was trimmed by 4 bases and V by 3 bases; bases with no gene match: 8. The CDR3 is 15 amino acids. The CDR3 here is CASSARQGPVYGYTF. In nucleotides, the CDR3 is TGTGCCAGCAGCGCCCGACAGGGGCCGGTCTATGGCTACACCTTC.

V gene TRBV9 combines with J gene TRBJ2-1, with 8 bases lining up with TRBD2. Trimming took 4 bases from V and 2 from J; bases not matched to a gene: 8. Germline CDR1 reads SGDLS; CDR2 reads YYNGEE. This CDR3 contains 16 residues. DNA of the CDR3: TGTGCCAGCAGCCTAGGAGCAGCGGGAGCCTACAATGAGCAGTTCTTC. Protein: CASSLGAAGAYNEQFF.

The rearrangement joins TRBV27 to TRBJ2-1; TRBD1 is a possible D gene (6 bases). Trimming removed 5 bases at V and 6 bases at J, with 17 bases between. Germline V CDR1 and CDR2: MNHEY, SMNVEV (reference sequence). The CDR3 is 15 amino acids. Written as DNA, the CDR3 is TGTGCCAGCAGTCCCACCCCCAGGGGCCTCAATGAGCAGTTCTTC. Its translation: CASSPTPRGLNEQFF.

This clone was recorded once. This sequence joins TRBV4-2 and TRBJ2-6; D is unresolved. V lost 1 base to trimming and J lost 0 bases, with 7 bases between them. CDR1 and CDR2 (germline): LGHNA, YNFKEQ. CDR3 length: 16 residues. In DNA, the CDR3 is TGTGCCAGCAGCCAAGCAGGACGCTCTGGGGCCAACGTCCTGACTTTC. This gives the protein CASSQAGRSGANVLTF.

This clone was recorded a few times. V and J are TRBV10-3 and TRBJ1-3; perhaps TRBD1 as D (5 bases). The V end lost 8 bases, the J end lost 3 bases, and 8 bases lay between the germline ends. This CDR3 contains 12 residues. From germline, CDR1 is ENHRY and CDR2 SYGVKD. The CDR3 here is CAISGNGNTIYF. The CDR3 DNA follows: TGTGCCATCTCAGGGAATGGAAACACCATATATTTT.

The chain joins TRBV13 to TRBJ1-1; D call uncertain. The germline CDR1 and CDR2 sequences are PRHDT and FYEKMQ (reference sequence). Trimming pared 0 bases from V and 0 bases from J, leaving 8 bases between. The CDR3 consists of 15 residues. The CDR3 loop reads CASSLGDRMNTEAFF. The CDR3 bases are TGTGCCAGCAGCTTAGGGGATAGGATGAACACTGAAGCTTTCTTT.

The table lists this clone with a few counts. This rearrangement joins TRBV6-6 to TRBJ1-6; tentative D call: TRBD1 (5 bases). The germline V gene encodes CDR1 MNHNY and CDR2 SVGAGI (reference sequence). The CDR3 runs to 14 residues. Trimming removed 8 bases from V and 7 bases from J, with 15 bases in between. CDR3 residues: CASQLGVKNSPLHF. CDR3 sequence (DNA): TGTGCCAGCCAGTTGGGGGTGAAGAATTCACCCCTCCACTTT.

V usage is TRBV6-5 and J usage is TRBJ1-4; no clear D. Between the trimmed V and J ends, which lost 4 bases and 4 bases, there was a span of 16 bases. This CDR3 comprises 16 residues. Looked up from germline, CDR1 is MNHEY and CDR2 is SVGAGI. This CDR3 is CASSWSERIVNEKLFF. The CDR3 DNA follows: TGTGCCAGCAGTTGGTCCGAAAGGATAGTTAATGAAAAACTGTTTTTT.

The V and J genes are TRBV28 and TRBJ2-3, with D perhaps given as TRBD1 or TRBD2 (5 bases each). The CDR3 loop spans 15 amino acids. Germline CDR1 reads MDHEN; CDR2 reads SYDVKM. The V and J ends lost 7 bases and 7 bases respectively, with 21 bases between them. CDR3 sequence reads: CASTSGAGASYTQYF. The DNA of the CDR3 is TGTGCCAGCACCTCCGGGGCGGGTGCCTCTTATACGCAGTATTTT.

The genes are TRBV7-9 and TRBJ2-5, with a tentative D call TRBD1 (5 bases). The CDR3 consists of 14 residues. From germline, CDR1 is SEHNR and CDR2 FQNEAQ (reference sequence). Trimming cost V 5 bases and J 5 bases, with 15 bases left between them. The CDR3: CASSLTVSRETQYF. The CDR3, as DNA: TGTGCCAGCAGCCTGACAGTATCTAGGGAGACCCAGTACTTC. Combining the CDR3 with reference TRBV7-9 and TRBJ2-5 gives the whole variable domain DTGVSQNPRHKITKRGQNVTFRCDPISEHNRLYWYRQTLGQGPEFLTYFQNEAQLEKSRLLSDRFSAERPKGSFSTLEIQRTEQGDSAMYLCASSLTVSRETQYFGPGTRLLVL.

This clone occurred once. The rearrangement links TRBV5-4 to TRBJ1-3; 8 bases agree with TRBD1. The CDR3 totals 14 residues. Germline CDR1 SGHNT, CDR2 YYREEE (reference sequence). The J segment lost 8 bases and the V segment lost 2 bases, leaving 6 bases of the junction unmatched. The CDR3 DNA is TGTGCCAGCAGCTTAAACAGGGGGGGCCACACCATATATTTT. Amino acid sequence: CASSLNRGGHTIYF. Supplemented by reference TRBV5-4 and TRBJ1-3, the full variable domain reads ETGVTQSPTHLIKTRGQQVTLRCSSQSGHNTVSWYQQALGQGPQFIFQYYREEENGRGNFPPRFSGLQFPNYSSELNVNALELDDSALYLCASSLNRGGHTIYFGEGSWLTVV.